This T cell receptor beta chain is drawn from a study of OX40 agonist ivuxolimab in advanced cancers. Study-level points and caveats: Averaging showed that CD8+ T cells had more expanded clones than CD4+ did.

The CDR3 extends over 14 amino acids. Trimming removed 4 bases from V and 0 bases from J, with 9 bases in between. Germline CDR1 and CDR2: SGHTS and YDEGEE. Remarks on this clone: Its antigen is not known.

Method: immunoSEQ multiplex PCR; TCRdb's copy keeps in-frame clones and lacks some. The sample holds about 82,000 clones, 80% to 90% seen once. The sample was CD4+ or CD8+ T cells sorted from blood, taken in a trial of the OX40 agonist ivuxolimab. The sequence derives from an adult with an advanced solid tumor such as melanoma, head and neck, liver or kidney cancer. The chain couples TRBV5-8 to TRBJ2-3; D is undetermined. In nucleotides, the CDR3 is TGTGCCAGCAGCCCTTACCCTAGCACAGATACGCAGTATTTT. It yields the protein CASSPYPSTDTQYF. The full variable domain, completed using reference TRBV5-8 and TRBJ2-3, is EAGVTQSPTHLIKTRGQQATLRCSPISGHTSVYWYQQALGLGLQFLLWYDEGEERNRGNFPPRFSGRQFPNYSSELNVNALELEDSALYLCASSPYPSTDTQYFGPGTRLTVL.